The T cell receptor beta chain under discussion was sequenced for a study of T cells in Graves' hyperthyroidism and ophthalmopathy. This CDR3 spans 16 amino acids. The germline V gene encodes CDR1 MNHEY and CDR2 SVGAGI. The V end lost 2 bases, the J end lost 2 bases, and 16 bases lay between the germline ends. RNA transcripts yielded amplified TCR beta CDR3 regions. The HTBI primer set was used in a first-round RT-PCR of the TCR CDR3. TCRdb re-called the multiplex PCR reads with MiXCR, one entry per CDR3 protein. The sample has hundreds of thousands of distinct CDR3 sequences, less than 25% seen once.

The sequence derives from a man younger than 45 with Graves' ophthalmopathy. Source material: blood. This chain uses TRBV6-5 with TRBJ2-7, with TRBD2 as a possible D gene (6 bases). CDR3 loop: CASSYLGTFRAYEQYF. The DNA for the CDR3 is TGTGCCAGCAGTTACCTCGGGACTTTCCGGGCCTACGAGCAGTACTTC.